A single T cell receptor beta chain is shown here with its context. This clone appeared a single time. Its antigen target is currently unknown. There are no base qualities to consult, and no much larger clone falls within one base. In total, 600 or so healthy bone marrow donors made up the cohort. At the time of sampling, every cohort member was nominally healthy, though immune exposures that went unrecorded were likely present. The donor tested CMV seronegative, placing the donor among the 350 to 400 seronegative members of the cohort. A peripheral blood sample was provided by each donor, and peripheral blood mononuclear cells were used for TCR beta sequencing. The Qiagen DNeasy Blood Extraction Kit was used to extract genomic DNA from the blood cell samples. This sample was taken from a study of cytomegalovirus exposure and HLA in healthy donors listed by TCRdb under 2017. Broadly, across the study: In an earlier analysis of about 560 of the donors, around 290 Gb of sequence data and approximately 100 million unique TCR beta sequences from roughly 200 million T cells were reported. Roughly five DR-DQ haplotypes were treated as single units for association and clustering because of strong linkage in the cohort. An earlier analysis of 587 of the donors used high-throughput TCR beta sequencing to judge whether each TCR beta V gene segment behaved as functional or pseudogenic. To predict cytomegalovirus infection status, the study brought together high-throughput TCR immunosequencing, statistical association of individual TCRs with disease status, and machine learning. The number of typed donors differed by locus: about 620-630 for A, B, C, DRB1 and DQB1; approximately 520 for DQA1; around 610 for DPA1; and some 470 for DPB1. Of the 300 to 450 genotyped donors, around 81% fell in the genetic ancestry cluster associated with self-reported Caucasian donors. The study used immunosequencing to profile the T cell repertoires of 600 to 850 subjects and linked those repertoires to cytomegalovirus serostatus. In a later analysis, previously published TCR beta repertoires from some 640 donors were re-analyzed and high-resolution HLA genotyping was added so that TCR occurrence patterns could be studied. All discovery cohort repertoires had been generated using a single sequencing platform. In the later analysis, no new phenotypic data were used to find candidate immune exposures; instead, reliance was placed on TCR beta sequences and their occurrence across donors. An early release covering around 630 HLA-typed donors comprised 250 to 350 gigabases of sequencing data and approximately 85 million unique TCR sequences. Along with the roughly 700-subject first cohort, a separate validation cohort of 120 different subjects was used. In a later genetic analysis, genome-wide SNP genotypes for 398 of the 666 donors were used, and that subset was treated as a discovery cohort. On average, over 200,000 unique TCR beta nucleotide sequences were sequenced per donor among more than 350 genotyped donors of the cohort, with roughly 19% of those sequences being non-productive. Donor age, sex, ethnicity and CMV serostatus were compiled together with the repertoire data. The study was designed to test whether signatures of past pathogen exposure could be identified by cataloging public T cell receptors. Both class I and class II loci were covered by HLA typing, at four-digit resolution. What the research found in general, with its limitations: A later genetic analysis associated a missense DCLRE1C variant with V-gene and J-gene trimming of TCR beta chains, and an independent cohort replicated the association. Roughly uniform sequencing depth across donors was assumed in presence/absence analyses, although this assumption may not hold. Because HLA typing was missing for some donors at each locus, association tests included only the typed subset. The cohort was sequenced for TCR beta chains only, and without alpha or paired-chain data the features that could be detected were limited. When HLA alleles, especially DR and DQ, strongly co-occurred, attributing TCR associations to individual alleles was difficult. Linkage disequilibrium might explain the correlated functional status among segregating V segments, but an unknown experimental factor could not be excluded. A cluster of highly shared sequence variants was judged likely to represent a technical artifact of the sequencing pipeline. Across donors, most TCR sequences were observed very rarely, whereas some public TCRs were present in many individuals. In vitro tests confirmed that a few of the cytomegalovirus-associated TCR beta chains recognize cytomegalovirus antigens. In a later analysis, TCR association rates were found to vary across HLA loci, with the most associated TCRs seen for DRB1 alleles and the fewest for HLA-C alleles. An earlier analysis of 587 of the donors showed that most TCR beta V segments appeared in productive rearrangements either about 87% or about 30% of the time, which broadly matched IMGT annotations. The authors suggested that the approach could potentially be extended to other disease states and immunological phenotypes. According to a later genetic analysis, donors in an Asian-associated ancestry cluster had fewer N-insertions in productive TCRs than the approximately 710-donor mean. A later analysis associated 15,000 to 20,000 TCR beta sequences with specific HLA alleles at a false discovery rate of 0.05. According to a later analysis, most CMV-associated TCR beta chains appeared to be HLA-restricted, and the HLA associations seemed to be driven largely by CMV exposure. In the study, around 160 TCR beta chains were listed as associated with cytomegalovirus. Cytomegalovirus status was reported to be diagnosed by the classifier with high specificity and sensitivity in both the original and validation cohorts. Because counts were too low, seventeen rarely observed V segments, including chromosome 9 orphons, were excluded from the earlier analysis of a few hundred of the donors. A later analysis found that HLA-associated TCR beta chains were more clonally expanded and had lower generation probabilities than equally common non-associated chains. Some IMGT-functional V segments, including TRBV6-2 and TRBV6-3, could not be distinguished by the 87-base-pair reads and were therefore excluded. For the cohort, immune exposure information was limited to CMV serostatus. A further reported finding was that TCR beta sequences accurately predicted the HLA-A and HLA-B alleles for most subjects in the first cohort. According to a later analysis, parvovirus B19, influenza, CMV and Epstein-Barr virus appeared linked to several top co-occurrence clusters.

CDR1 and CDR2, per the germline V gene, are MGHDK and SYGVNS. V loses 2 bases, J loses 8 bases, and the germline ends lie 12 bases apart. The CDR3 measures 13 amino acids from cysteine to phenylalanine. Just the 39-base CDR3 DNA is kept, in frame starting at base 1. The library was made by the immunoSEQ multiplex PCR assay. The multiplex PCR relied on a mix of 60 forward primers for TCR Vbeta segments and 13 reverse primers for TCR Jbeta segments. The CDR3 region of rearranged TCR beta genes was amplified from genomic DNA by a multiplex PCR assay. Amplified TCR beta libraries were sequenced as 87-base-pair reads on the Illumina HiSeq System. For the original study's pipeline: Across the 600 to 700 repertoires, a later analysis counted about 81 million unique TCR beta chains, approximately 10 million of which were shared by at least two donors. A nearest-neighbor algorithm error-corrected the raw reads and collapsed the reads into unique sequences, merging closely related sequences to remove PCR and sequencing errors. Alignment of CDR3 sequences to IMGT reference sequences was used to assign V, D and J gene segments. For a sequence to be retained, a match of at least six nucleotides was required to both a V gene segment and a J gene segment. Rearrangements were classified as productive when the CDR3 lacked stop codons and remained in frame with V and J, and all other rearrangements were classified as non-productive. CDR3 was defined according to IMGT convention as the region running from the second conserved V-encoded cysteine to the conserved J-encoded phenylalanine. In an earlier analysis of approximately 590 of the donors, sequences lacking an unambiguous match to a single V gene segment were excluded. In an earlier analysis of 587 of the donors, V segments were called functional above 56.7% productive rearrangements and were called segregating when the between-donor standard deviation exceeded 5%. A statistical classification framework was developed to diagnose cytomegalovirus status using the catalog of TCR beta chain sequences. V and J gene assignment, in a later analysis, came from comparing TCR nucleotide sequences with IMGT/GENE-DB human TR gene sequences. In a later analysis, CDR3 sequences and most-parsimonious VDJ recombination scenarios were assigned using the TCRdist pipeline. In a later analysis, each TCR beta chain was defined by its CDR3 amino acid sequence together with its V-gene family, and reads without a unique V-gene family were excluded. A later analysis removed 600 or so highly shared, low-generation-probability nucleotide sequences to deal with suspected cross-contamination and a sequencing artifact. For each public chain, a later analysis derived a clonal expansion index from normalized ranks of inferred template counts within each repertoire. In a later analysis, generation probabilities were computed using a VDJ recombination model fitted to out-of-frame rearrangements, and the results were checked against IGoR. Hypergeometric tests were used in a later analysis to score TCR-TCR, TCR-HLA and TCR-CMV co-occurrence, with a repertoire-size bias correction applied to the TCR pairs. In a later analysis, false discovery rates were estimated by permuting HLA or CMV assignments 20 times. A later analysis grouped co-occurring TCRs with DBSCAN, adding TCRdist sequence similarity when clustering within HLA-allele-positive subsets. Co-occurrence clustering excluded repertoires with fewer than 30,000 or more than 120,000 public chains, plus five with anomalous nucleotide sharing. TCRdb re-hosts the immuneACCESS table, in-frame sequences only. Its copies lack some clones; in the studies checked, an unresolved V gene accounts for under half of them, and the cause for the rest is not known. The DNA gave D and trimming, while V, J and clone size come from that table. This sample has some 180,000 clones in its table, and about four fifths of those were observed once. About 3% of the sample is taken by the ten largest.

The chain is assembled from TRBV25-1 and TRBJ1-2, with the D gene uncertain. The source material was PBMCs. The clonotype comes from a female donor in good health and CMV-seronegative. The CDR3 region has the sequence CASSELGVYGYTF. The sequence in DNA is TGTGCCAGCAGTGAACTCGGGGTATACGGCTACACCTTC.